The rows below give T cell receptor beta chains drawn from one sample of a study of shared clonotypes between healthy human individuals. TCRdb's copy holds only in-frame clones and misses some; the assay was immunoSEQ multiplex PCR. The table has 780,000 or so clones, approximately 72% seen once. Specimen: memory CD4+ T cells sorted from blood. These TCRs come from a woman in her 30s in good health. Each CDR3 is given without its conserved first and last residue. The D gene is left open where the match is weak.

j_call v_call d_call cdr3_aa
TRBJ1-4 TRBV6-5 - ASSYLAGGGKLF
TRBJ2-1 TRBV5-4 - ASSSGLAYNEQF
TRBJ2-2 TRBV7-2 TRBD2 ASSRRLAGKTGELF
TRBJ2-7 TRBV18 TRBD2 ASSPPNRAGGHYH
TRBJ2-2 TRBV18 - ASSPMMPGSMTGELF
TRBJ1-3 TRBV6-5 - ASSYSTSSGNTIY
TRBJ2-7 TRBV11-3 TRBD2 ASSRTQGGQRERQY
TRBJ1-1 TRBV28 - ASSPPGYTEAF
TRBJ1-1 TRBV7-2 - ASSLGSGEAF
TRBJ2-3 TRBV5-1 - ASSLSWQGTDTQY
TRBJ2-5 TRBV5-4 - ASSFGSGVAETQY
TRBJ2-1 TRBV7-2 - ASSLAGGLRGREQF
TRBJ2-2 TRBV6-5 - ASRGLETITGELF
TRBJ2-2 TRBV5-1 - ASSPDWTLNTGELF
TRBJ2-3 TRBV28 TRBD1 ASSTRTGSTDTQY
TRBJ2-1 TRBV19 TRBD2 ASSGPGLAIHNEQF
TRBJ2-7 TRBV5-1 - AGRVPTIQIYEQY
TRBJ1-5 TRBV28 TRBD1 ASSLGGTGANQPQH
TRBJ2-1 TRBV5-1 TRBD2 ASSLVASGSQNEQF
TRBJ1-1 TRBV5-6 TRBD1 ASSRTGNTEAF
TRBJ1-1 TRBV5-1 TRBD1 ASSLALTGSGTEAF
TRBJ1-5 TRBV2 - ASSEGGTPPQH
TRBJ2-3 TRBV18 - ASSPQRSTDTQY
TRBJ2-3 TRBV28 - ASSLTLVDTQY
TRBJ1-1 TRBV15 - ATSRDSGQNTEAF
TRBJ2-5 TRBV27 TRBD1 ASSLSFDRDTKETQY
TRBJ1-2 TRBV25-1 TRBD1 ASSLSDRGQGDGYT
TRBJ1-1 TRBV18 - ASSPDRLNTEAF
TRBJ2-2 TRBV28 - ASSPFWGANTGELF
TRBJ2-2 TRBV25-1 TRBD2 ASRTSGSGELF
TRBJ1-1 TRBV6-1 - ASSVADLTIAF
TRBJ2-5 TRBV5-1 - ASSPKGGYQETQY
TRBJ1-2 TRBV28 - ASSPSWGAYGYT
TRBJ1-6 TRBV5-4 - ASSWYSDNSPLH
TRBJ1-2 TRBV5-1 - ASRPPDLYGYT
TRBJ2-3 TRBV19 - ASSIEFRGSYDTQY
TRBJ2-5 TRBV14 TRBD2 ASSQGKFLRAGREVETQY
TRBJ1-5 TRBV7-9 - ASSQGATKGNQPQH
TRBJ2-7 TRBV6-6 TRBD2 ASRRTSGTTYEQY
TRBJ1-2 TRBV28 - ASSLGGGSNYGYT
TRBJ2-3 TRBV25-1 TRBD1 ASNTPATGDKDTQY
TRBJ2-6 TRBV5-1 - ASAEGSGANVLT
TRBJ2-1 TRBV6-6 TRBD1 ASSYPGQGNEQF
TRBJ1-3 TRBV19 - ASTPGGTGNTIY
TRBJ1-1 TRBV7-2 - ASSFSGNTEAF
TRBJ2-3 TRBV19 - ASSPNLATDTQY
TRBJ1-1 TRBV5-1 - ASSLAGRVTEAF
TRBJ2-6 TRBV5-8 TRBD1 ASSDFRTGSSGANVLT
TRBJ2-7 TRBV23-1 - ASGGGRPRY
TRBJ2-5 TRBV19 - ASSIGQQETQY